This T cell receptor (beta chain) was sequenced in a study of human T cells and chemical hapten exposure. Study-wide background: Researchers reported sensitizing a 2 cm by 2 cm upper inner arm skin site with 2% DPC. Study-wide results and limits: Expanded TCRs showed more large CDR3 clusters than pre-sensitization or healthy control sets. The study found that DPC sensitization did not change TCRs above 1 in 1000 frequency.

This clonotype was counted ten times or more. Its antigen is still unknown. The V segment lost 4 bases and the J segment 8 bases; nucleotides outside the gene matches: 8. Germline V gene lookup returns CDR1 KGHSH and CDR2 LQKENI. The length of the CDR3 is 16 residues. Specified time point: pre-sensitization, week 0. Documented treatment: therapeutic diphenylcyclopropenone sensitization with weekly scalp DPC. Unique molecular identifiers were attached to individual cDNA molecules within the library. A single record per CDR3 protein comes from TCRdb applying MiXCR to the RACE reads. The table records roughly 38,000 distinct CDR3 sequences, 7.5% to 9% of them present only once.

This chain joins TRBV18 and TRBJ2-1; 13 bases line up with TRBD2. Here the sequenced sample was whole blood, taken in connection with sensitization to the hapten diphenylcyclopropenone (DPC). The receptor was isolated from a woman in her 50s with alopecia areata. Some clones in this sample may be carry-over from other donors' samples. CDR3 amino acids: CASSHRTSGRGDEQFF. DNA of the CDR3: TGTGCCAGCTCACACCGGACTAGCGGGAGAGGAGATGAGCAGTTCTTC. The full variable domain, its missing parts supplied by reference TRBV18 and TRBJ2-1, is NAGVMQNPRHLVRRRGQEARLRCSPMKGHSHVYWYRQLPEEGLKFMVYLQKENIIDESGMPKERFSAEFPKEGPSILRIQQVVRGDSAAYFCASSHRTSGRGDEQFFGPGTRLTVL.